The 29 T cell receptor beta chains below were found in one sample sequenced in a study of blood T cell repertoires in COVID-19. Profiling relied on immunoSEQ multiplex PCR, and the TCRdb table lists in-frame clones only, not all of them. This sample has 390,000 or so clones, with about 90% found just once. Sequences were obtained from peripheral blood. The receptors shown here come from a woman aged 25 to 39 with COVID-19, enrolled during active disease.

CDR3 sequence: CASSLGSSGSYEQYF. In DNA form, the CDR3 reads TGTGCCAGCAGCCTCGGGTCTAGCGGTTCCTACGAGCAGTACTTC. The rearrangement joins TRBV6-5 to TRBJ2-7; TRBD2 matches 7 bases. Unmatched junction bases numbered 9, after V lost 6 bases and J lost 1 base. This CDR3 has 15 residues. Germline V gene data show CDR1 as MNHEY and CDR2 as SVGAGI.

The rearrangement links TRBV19 to TRBJ1-4, with D uncertain. With 5 bases removed from V and 11 bases from J, the gap between germline ends came to 18 bases. The CDR3 is 14 residues long. The germline V gene encodes CDR1 LNHDA and CDR2 SQIVND (reference sequence). CDR3 in DNA: TGTGCCAGTAGTCCCCGCGGGGAATTGAGGAAACTGTTTTTT. Protein product: CASSPRGELRKLFF.

This sequence joins TRBV7-3 and TRBJ2-3; unclear D gene. Trimming removed 5 bases from V and 5 bases from J, with 20 bases in between. The germline gives CDR1 SGHTA, CDR2 FQGTGA. The CDR3 length is 16 residues. Here the CDR3 reads CASSPLLTSRGDTQYF. The CDR3 bases are TGTGCCAGCAGCCCCCTCCTAACCTCACGCGGAGATACGCAGTATTTT. Based on the CDR3 plus reference TRBV7-3 and TRBJ2-3, the full variable domain is GAGVSQTPSNKVTEKGKYVELRCDPISGHTALYWYRQSLGQGPEFLIYFQGTGAADDSGLPNDRFFAVRPEGSVSTLKIQRTERGDSAVYLCASSPLLTSRGDTQYFGPGTRLTVL.

The J gene is TRBJ2-7, the V gene TRBV7-2; 13 bases are a match to TRBD2. Per the germline V gene, CDR1 is SGHTA and CDR2 is FQGNSA. There are 18 residues in the CDR3. The trim removed 0 bases at V and 3 bases at J, leaving 8 bases unmatched. This CDR3 reads CASSLAGLAGPSLYEQYF. CDR3 coding DNA: TGTGCCAGCAGCTTAGCGGGACTAGCGGGACCATCGCTCTACGAGCAGTACTTC.

Notes on this clone: At the DNA level, this CDR3 is encoded by other sequences in the same sample as well. The chain uses TRBV6-2 or TRBV6-3 and TRBJ2-3, with 11 nucleotides matching TRBD2. Germline values: CDR1 MNHEY, CDR2 SVGEGT. CDR3 length: 16 residues. With V trimmed by 3 bases and J by 4 bases, 6 bases remained unmatched. Written as DNA, the CDR3 is TGTGCCAGCAGTTATTATAGCGGGAGGGCCGCAGATACGCAGTATTTT. This codes for CASSYYSGRAADTQYF.

J is TRBJ2-2 and V is TRBV5-6; 11 bases are shared with TRBD2. The ends lost 1 base at V and 8 bases at J; junction bases unmatched: 10. The germline V gene encodes CDR1 SGHDT and CDR2 YYEEEE. This CDR3 comprises 17 residues. The CDR3 DNA is TGTGCCAGCAGCTTGCTACTAGCGGGAGAATGGTTGGGGGAGCTGTTTTTT. Residues: CASSLLLAGEWLGELFF.

V is TRBV7-8 and J is TRBJ2-7; 12 bases agree with TRBD2. Per germline, CDR1 SGHVS and CDR2 FQNEAQ. The CDR3 is 17 residues long. Trimming cost V 3 bases and J 5 bases; bases outside gene matches: 11. CDR3 DNA: TGTGCCAGCAGCTTTCCTCTAGCGGGAGGGCCAATCGACGAGCAGTACTTC. It codes for CASSFPLAGGPIDEQYF.

The rearrangement links TRBV9 to TRBJ2-5; no reliable D call. Germline assignment: CDR1 SGDLS and CDR2 YYNGEE. Trimming removed 1 base from V and 5 bases from J, with 18 bases in between. The CDR3 consists of 16 residues. The CDR3 spells CASSVMGSWIRETQYF. CDR3 DNA sequence: TGTGCCAGCAGCGTAATGGGCAGTTGGATTAGGGAGACCCAGTACTTC.

The chain combines TRBV6-5 with TRBJ2-3; 7 positions match TRBD1. The CDR3 is made up of 15 amino acids. After removal of 6 bases from V and 6 bases from J, the junction contained 12 bases not matched to a gene. Germline assignment: CDR1 MNHEY and CDR2 SVGAGI. CDR3 nucleotides: TGTGCCAGCAGCCTCAGGGGCAGGGGGTGGGATACGCAGTATTTT. This translates into CASSLRGRGWDTQYF.

The chain links TRBV4-1 to TRBJ1-4; TRBD1 matches 11 bases. Losses at the gene ends were 7 bases for V and 7 bases for J; bases not matched to a gene: 8. The CDR3 runs 15 residues. Germline values: CDR1 MGHRA, CDR2 YSYEKL. The chain's CDR3 is CASNLPGQGVEKLFF. Here the CDR3 DNA reads TGCGCCAGCAACCTACCGGGACAGGGGGTTGAAAAACTGTTTTTT.

The chain has TRBV7-9 and TRBJ2-5; D remains ambiguous. Trimming shortened V by 5 bases and J by 2 bases, and 21 bases separated the two germline ends. CDR1 is SEHNR, CDR2 FQNEAQ, per germline (reference sequence). The length of the CDR3 is 17 residues. This chain's CDR3 is CASSRPGAAVDQETQYF. CDR3 sequence (DNA): TGTGCCAGCAGCCGGCCGGGTGCAGCCGTGGATCAAGAGACCCAGTACTTC.

The V gene is TRBV7-3, the J gene TRBJ2-7, with D maybe TRBD1 (6 bases). The V end lost 6 bases, the J end lost 3 bases, and 15 bases lay between the germline ends. Germline assignment: CDR1 SGHTA and CDR2 FQGTGA. The CDR3 length is 14 residues. CDR3 sequence reads: CASRPGNRDYEQYF. The CDR3 DNA is TGTGCCAGCAGGCCGGGAAACAGGGACTACGAGCAGTACTTC. The variable domain in full, with the rest retrieved from reference TRBV7-3 and TRBJ2-7, is GAGVSQTPSNKVTEKGKYVELRCDPISGHTALYWYRQSLGQGPEFLIYFQGTGAADDSGLPNDRFFAVRPEGSVSTLKIQRTERGDSAVYLCASRPGNRDYEQYFGPGTRLTVT.

This clone was picked up many times. The chain combines TRBV7-2 with TRBJ1-4; 8 positions match TRBD1. The CDR3 length is 15 residues. Germline V CDR1 and CDR2: SGHTA, FQGNSA. After removal of 5 bases from V and 5 bases from J, the junction contained 7 bases not matched to a gene. The DNA for the CDR3 is TGTGCCAGCAGCCCGCGGACAGGGAACAATGAAAAACTGTTTTTT. It codes for CASSPRTGNNEKLFF.

The chain has TRBV2 and TRBJ2-6, with 7 bases that match TRBD1. After removal of 7 bases from V and 0 bases from J, the junction contained 3 bases not matched to a gene. CDR1 and CDR2 (germline): SNHLY, FYNNEI. The CDR3 contains 15 residues. The CDR3 nucleotides read TGTGCCAGCAAGACAGGGAGCTCTGGGGCCAACGTCCTGACTTTC. Translating it yields CASKTGSSGANVLTF.

The genes are TRBV6-2 or TRBV6-3 and TRBJ1-5; D gene ambiguous. CDR1 is MNHEY, CDR2 SVGEGT, per germline. There are 17 residues in the CDR3. V dropped 5 bases and J dropped 4 bases, with 21 bases sitting between them. The CDR3 DNA follows: TGTGCCAGCAGTCTTATACCGGGAATGACCAATAATCAGCCCCAGCATTTT. Protein product: CASSLIPGMTNNQPQHF.

V is TRBV10-2 and J is TRBJ2-5; tentatively, D is TRBD2 (6 bases). V was clipped by 6 bases and J by 7 bases, with 12 bases between them. Germline V gene lookup returns CDR1 WSHSY and CDR2 SAAADI. The CDR3 is 12 residues long. The CDR3 region has the DNA TGCGCCAGCAGGGGGGGAGCTGGGACCCAGTACTTC. It translates to CASRGGAGTQYF.

The chain couples TRBV10-3 to TRBJ1-4, with D maybe TRBD1 (5 bases). CDR1 ENHRY and CDR2 SYGVKD come from the germline V gene. V was clipped by 4 bases and J by 3 bases, with 9 bases between them. This CDR3 contains 14 residues. The CDR3 nucleotides read TGTGCCATCAGTGCCGGGACTCCTAATGAAAAACTGTTTTTT. Translated, it gives CAISAGTPNEKLFF.

The chain couples TRBV11-2 to TRBJ1-6; perhaps TRBD1 as D (6 bases). The germline V gene has CDR1 SGHAT and CDR2 FQNNGV. This CDR3 is built from 11 residues. The CDR3 is CAWGPGSPLHF. The CDR3 DNA reads as TGTGCTTGGGGGCCTGGTTCACCCCTCCACTTT.

This rearrangement joins TRBV10-3 to TRBJ1-1; 7 bases are shared with TRBD1. J gave up 3 bases and V 10 bases, and 11 bases lay outside the gene matches. The CDR3 loop spans 14 amino acids. Germline CDR1 is ENHRY and CDR2 is SYGVKD. Here the CDR3 DNA reads TGTGCCACGAGAGGGGACAGCGAGCACACTGAAGCTTTCTTT. This encodes CATRGDSEHTEAFF.

This clone has only a few counts. J is TRBJ2-5 and V is TRBV28, with 9 bases fitting TRBD1. This CDR3 spans 14 amino acids. V dropped 4 bases and J dropped 5; count of bases not matched to a gene: 5. Germline CDR1 is MDHEN and CDR2 is SYDVKM. This chain's CDR3 is CASSSGQGLETQYF. As DNA, the CDR3 is TGTGCCAGCAGTTCTGGACAGGGGCTGGAGACCCAGTACTTC.

This chain links TRBV4-1 with TRBJ2-5; no clear D. The V gene's germline CDR1 is MGHRA and CDR2 YSYEKL. CDR3 length: 16 amino acids. V was cut by 1 base and J by 0 bases, with 12 bases left in between. The CDR3 coding sequence is TGCGCCAGCAGCCAAGGCGGCACCTGGTACCAAGAGACCCAGTACTTC. Protein: CASSQGGTWYQETQYF.

Concerning this clone itself: In the same sample, other DNA sequences code for this CDR3. V usage is TRBV7-9 and J usage is TRBJ1-5, with D uncertain. The V gene's germline CDR1 is SEHNR and CDR2 FQNEAQ (reference sequence). V was shortened by 1 base and J by 5 bases, with 6 bases between the two germline ends. This CDR3 comprises 13 residues. As DNA, the CDR3 is TGTGCCAGCAGCTTAGGAGTGGATCAGCCCCAGCATTTT. Protein product: CASSLGVDQPQHF.

This clone appeared once. V is TRBV7-9 and J is TRBJ2-7, with a tentative D call TRBD1 (6 bases). Germline V CDR1 and CDR2: SEHNR, FQNEAQ (reference sequence). Trimming removed 0 bases from V and 4 bases from J, with 10 bases in between. The CDR3 consists of 14 residues. CDR3 amino acids: CASSLAGTQYEQYF. CDR3 nucleotides: TGTGCCAGCAGCTTAGCGGGGACACAATACGAGCAGTACTTC.

The chain uses TRBV30 and TRBJ2-6; 12 nucleotides align to TRBD1. With 1 base clipped from V and 5 bases from J, the junction kept 9 bases outside the gene matches. The CDR3 is 18 residues long. Germline V lookup: CDR1 GTSNPN, CDR2 SVGIG (reference sequence). DNA for the CDR3: TGTGCCTGGAGTGGCCGGGACAGGGGGCGCGTCTGGGCCAACGTCCTGACTTTC. Its translation is CAWSGRDRGRVWANVLTF.

The chain employs TRBV27 and TRBJ2-7, with 9 bases fitting TRBD1. Germline CDR1 and CDR2: MNHEY and SMNVEV (reference sequence). The CDR3 runs to 14 residues. Unmatched junction bases numbered 2, after V lost 2 bases and J lost 3 bases. CDR3 region: CASSLPGQGYEQYF. The CDR3 region has the DNA TGTGCCAGCAGTTTACCGGGACAGGGCTACGAGCAGTACTTC.

The chain is built from TRBV7-9 and TRBJ1-2; D is perhaps TRBD1 (6 bases). This CDR3 has 12 residues. With 3 bases removed from V and 12 bases from J, the gap between germline ends came to 14 bases. From germline, CDR1 is SEHNR and CDR2 FQNEAQ (reference sequence). This chain's CDR3 is CASSLGTQSHTF. CDR3 nucleotide sequence: TGTGCCAGCAGCTTGGGGACACAAAGTCACACCTTC.

The gene calls are TRBV2 and TRBJ2-7; D unclear. This CDR3 spans 13 amino acids. Trimming removed 0 bases from V and 6 bases from J, with 9 bases in between. Germline CDR1 is SNHLY and CDR2 is FYNNEI. The CDR3: CASSEARSGEQYF. CDR3 sequence (DNA): TGTGCCAGCAGTGAAGCCCGGTCCGGCGAGCAGTACTTC.

The chain recombines TRBV5-1 with TRBJ1-1; possible D gene TRBD1, 6 bases. CDR1 and CDR2 (germline): SGHRS, YFSETQ. With 3 bases removed from V and 0 bases from J, the gap between germline ends came to 21 bases. The CDR3 contains 18 residues. CDR3 nucleotides: TGCGCCAGCAGCTCGACAGGCCGTAGCTGGGGCATGAACACTGAAGCTTTCTTT. The encoded protein is CASSSTGRSWGMNTEAFF.

The V and J genes are TRBV7-8 and TRBJ2-1; the match to TRBD1 covers 10 bases. The V segment lost 0 bases and the J segment 4 bases; nucleotides outside the gene matches: 18. The CDR3 is 21 residues long. Germline loops: CDR1 SGHVS, CDR2 FQNEAQ. The CDR3 spells CASSLARRDRGTGGLYNEQFF. The CDR3 DNA reads TGTGCCAGCAGCTTAGCGCGAAGGGACAGGGGCACGGGAGGGCTTTACAATGAGCAGTTCTTC.